This passage covers 16 T cell receptor beta chains from one sample sequenced in a study of vaccination and CD4 T cells after COVID-19. Stated time point: late sampling 161 to 241 days after vaccination in a few convalescent patients. Described treatment: roughly 11-day PBMC culture with coronavirus spike peptide pools or control peptides (ViraFEST assay). These receptors lack a known antigen. CD4+ T cells that had been cultured provided DNA sequenced with the Oncomine TCR Beta short-read assay. TCRdb passed the PCR reads through MiXCR, listing each CDR3 protein once. The data contain about 17,000 distinct CDR3 sequences, about 45% of them singletons. The material was CD4+ T cells from blood, cultured in vitro, obtained about 7 months after SARS-CoV-2 vaccination. The origin of the receptors is a human donor who had recovered from COVID-19.

In DNA, the CDR3 is TGCAGTGCTAGAGATTCGGGACAGGGGCCCCAAGAGACCCAGTACTTC. It yields the protein CSARDSGQGPQETQYF. The chain links TRBV20-1 to TRBJ2-5; 10 nucleotides agree with TRBD1. From germline, CDR1 is DFQATT and CDR2 SNEGSKA (reference sequence). V lost 0 bases and J lost 1; bases outside the gene matches: 5. The CDR3 covers 16 residues.

This clonotype has more than one count but fewer than ten. This chain joins TRBV6-1 and TRBJ2-5; no definite D call. The CDR3 sequence is 9 residues long. Per germline, CDR1 MNHNS and CDR2 SASEGT. Deletions cut 8 bases from V and 7 bases from J, with 5 bases between. Here the CDR3 reads CASGGTQYF. The CDR3 DNA is TGTGCCAGCGGTGGGACCCAGTACTTC.

This clonotype appeared a single time. V gene TRBV2 combines with J gene TRBJ1-5; D possibly corresponds to TRBD1 (5 bases). The ends were cut back, 1 base at V and 6 bases at J, with 10 bases in the middle. The CDR3 has 14 residues. Germline CDR1 SNHLY, CDR2 FYNNEI. DNA of the CDR3: TGTGCCAGCAGTGAAGGCTTTGGGGGTCAGCCCCAGCATTTT. Translated, it gives CASSEGFGGQPQHF.

The chain links TRBV2 to TRBJ1-6, with a tentative D call TRBD1 (5 bases). The germline gives CDR1 SNHLY, CDR2 FYNNEI. There are 14 residues in the CDR3. The V gene lost 5 bases and the J gene lost 15 bases, with 20 bases spanning the gap. As DNA, the CDR3 is TGTGCCAGCAGTACCTCCGGGGCCTACGGCCTCCTCCACTTT. Protein: CASSTSGAYGLLHF.

The chain combines TRBV7-2 with TRBJ2-1; D is perhaps TRBD2 (5 bases). Germline-derived CDR1 and CDR2 are SGHTA and FQGNSA. This CDR3 spans 13 amino acids. V shed 5 bases and J shed 10 bases, with 15 bases lying between them. The DNA of the CDR3 is TGTGCCAGCAGCGCCGGGGTCAACCAGGAGCAGTTCTTC. Translated: CASSAGVNQEQFF.

This clonotype occurred a few times. This chain joins TRBV6-5 and TRBJ2-7; the D gene could be TRBD1 or TRBD2 (6 bases each). CDR3 length: 15 residues. Germline V gene lookup returns CDR1 MNHEY and CDR2 SVGAGI. Trimming stripped 2 bases from V and 2 bases from J, with 13 bases between. Here the CDR3 DNA reads TGTGCCAGCAGTTACGCGGGACACGGCACCTACGAGCAGTACTTC. Translated: CASSYAGHGTYEQYF.

This chain links TRBV2 with TRBJ1-5; D unclear. V was cut by 7 bases and J by 1 base, with 14 bases left in between. The CDR3 extends over 15 amino acids. Germline V gives CDR1 SNHLY, CDR2 FYNNEI. The CDR3 sequence: CASKEGAGSNQPQHF. DNA of the CDR3: TGTGCCAGCAAAGAGGGCGCAGGCAGCAATCAGCCCCAGCATTTT.

This chain connects TRBV11-2 to TRBJ2-7; 8 positions match TRBD2. The DNA end is more similar to TRBJ2-5, so the J call may be wrong. The CDR3 is 17 residues long. The V gene's germline CDR1 is SGHAT and CDR2 FQNNGV. This CDR3 reads CASSLVWTSLSRETQYF. In DNA, the CDR3 is TGTGCCAGCAGCTTAGTGTGGACTAGCTTAAGTCGAGAGACCCAGTACTTC.

The rearrangement joins TRBV10-3 to TRBJ2-7; no definite D call. Germline V gene lookup returns CDR1 ENHRY and CDR2 SYGVKD. The V end was cut by 7 bases, the J end by 0 bases, with 7 bases between. The CDR3 spans 12 residues. CDR3 in DNA: TGTGCCATCACCTTTAGCTCCTACGAGCAGTACTTC. Its translation: CAITFSSYEQYF.

This rearrangement joins TRBV20-1 to TRBJ1-2; D remains unclear. CDR1 and CDR2 from the germline V gene are DFQATT and SNEGSKA (reference sequence). The length of the CDR3 is 14 residues. V lost 5 bases and J 1 base, leaving 14 bases between the germline ends. The CDR3 bases are TGCAGTGCTGGCCGGACCGACGATAACTATGGCTACACCTTC. Its translation: CSAGRTDDNYGYTF.

The J gene is TRBJ2-5, the V gene TRBV30; 12 bases match TRBD2. The CDR3 has 13 residues. V dropped 4 bases and J dropped 4; count of bases not matched to a gene: 1. CDR1 GTSNPN and CDR2 SVGIG come from the germline V gene (reference sequence). The CDR3 bases are TGTGCCTGGACACTAGCGGGAGGAGAGACCCAGTACTTC. It is translated as CAWTLAGGETQYF.

In this sample, this clonotype turned up a few times. The chain carries TRBV7-9 and TRBJ2-7, with 10 bases fitting TRBD1. V was clipped by 1 base and J by 5 bases; unmatched bases: 5. The CDR3 extends over 15 amino acids. Germline V gives CDR1 SEHNR, CDR2 FQNEAQ (reference sequence). CDR3 nucleotides: TGTGCCAGCAGCTTAGGACAGGGGGCTTACCACGAGCAGTACTTC. Translated, it gives CASSLGQGAYHEQYF.

The chain links TRBV5-4 to TRBJ1-2; D is undetermined. Trimming took off 0 bases at V and 0 bases at J, with 9 bases between the two ends. The V gene's germline CDR1 is SGHNT and CDR2 YYREEE (reference sequence). CDR3 length: 15 amino acids. The CDR3 reads CASSLGVRANYGYTF. The DNA of the CDR3 is TGTGCCAGCAGCTTGGGGGTGAGGGCTAACTATGGCTACACCTTC.

This sequence joins TRBV20-1 and TRBJ2-7; 8 bases are shared with TRBD1. The germline gives CDR1 DFQATT, CDR2 SNEGSKA (reference sequence). CDR3 length: 17 residues. V dropped 4 bases and J dropped 0; count of bases not matched to a gene: 14. CDR3 DNA sequence: TGCAGTGCTACAGGGGGCAGGACAGGAACGGACTCCTACGAGCAGTACTTC. Protein sequence: CSATGGRTGTDSYEQYF.

This clonotype was counted a few times. This chain uses TRBV20-1 with TRBJ1-1; possibly TRBD1 for D (5 bases). The CDR3 covers 13 residues. V was trimmed by 7 bases and J by 1 base, leaving 13 bases between them. Germline V gene sequence: CDR1 DFQATT, CDR2 SNEGSKA (reference sequence). CDR3 sequence: CSGGGGRNTEAFF. CDR3 DNA sequence: TGCAGTGGGGGCGGAGGGCGGAACACTGAAGCTTTCTTT.

This clonotype was observed a few times. The chain joins TRBV7-6 to TRBJ1-5; the match to TRBD1 covers 8 bases. V lost 0 bases, J lost 0 bases, and 10 bases stayed unmatched. The CDR3 covers 19 residues. Germline CDR1 reads SGHVS; CDR2 reads FNYEAQ. The CDR3 is CASSLAPGGAKDSNQPQHF. The CDR3 DNA sequence: TGTGCCAGCAGCTTAGCCCCAGGGGGCGCGAAGGATAGCAATCAGCCCCAGCATTTT.